This T cell receptor beta chain was sequenced in a study of blood T cell repertoires in COVID-19. Study at large: Researchers got acute and convalescent COVID-19 samples from the United States, Italy and Spain.

Clones were sequenced by immunoSEQ multiplex PCR, and TCRdb holds only the in-frame ones, with some missing. In the table there are a few hundred thousand clones, about 85% of which are singletons. V shed 3 bases, J shed 0 bases, and the junction held 7 bases outside the gene matches. The CDR3 has 18 amino acids. Germline CDR1 is LGHNA and CDR2 is YNFKEQ. The receptor was isolated from a man aged 35 to 55 with acute or convalescent COVID-19. The sample consisted of peripheral blood. The J gene is TRBJ1-4, the V gene TRBV4-2; 10 bases are shared with TRBD1. CDR3 sequence: CASSHGQGEGATNEKLFF. The CDR3 coding sequence is TGTGCCAGCAGCCATGGACAGGGGGAAGGGGCAACTAATGAAAAACTGTTTTTT.